The rows below give T cell receptor beta chains drawn from one sample of a study of blood T cell repertoires in COVID-19. Generated by immunoSEQ multiplex PCR, the TCRdb table keeps only in-frame clones and is missing some. Counted here are 26,000 or so clones, around four fifths occurring once; the ten biggest clones make up nearly 40%. The sequenced material came from peripheral blood. The receptor set was obtained from a man in his 70s with acute or convalescent COVID-19. Both conserved end residues are part of each CDR3. D genes are given only for firm matches. Only some rows state a clone size, as once, few, many or a class for expanded clones.

cdr3_nt cdr3_aa v_call d_call clone_size j_call
TGCGCCAGCAGCAAAGACAGGGGAGTGGGCAATGAGCAGTTCTTC CASSKDRGVGNEQFF TRBV5-1 TRBD1 . TRBJ2-1
TGTGCCAGCAACCGGGGTACAGATACGCAGTATTTT CASNRGTDTQYF TRBV3-1/TRBV3-2 . . TRBJ2-3
TGTGCCAGCAGCTTTGGACAGGGGGCCCACGAGCAGTACTTC CASSFGQGAHEQYF TRBV7-8 TRBD1 . TRBJ2-7
TGTGCCAGCCGGGGATGGCTCAATGAGCAGTTCTTC CASRGWLNEQFF TRBV19 . once TRBJ2-1
TGTGCCAGCAGTTTCGGGGGAGCAGAGACCCAGTACTTC CASSFGGAETQYF TRBV12-3/TRBV12-4 . once TRBJ2-5
TGTGCCTGGGTGAGGGGACAGAACACTGAAGCTTTCTTT CAWVRGQNTEAFF TRBV30 . . TRBJ1-1
TGCGCCAGCAGCCACGGACTAGCGGGAGGGGTGGAGTTCTTC CASSHGLAGGVEFF TRBV4-3 TRBD2 . TRBJ2-1
TGTGCCAGTAGTATAACCACAGAAAATCAGCCCCAGCATTTT CASSITTENQPQHF TRBV19 . . TRBJ1-5
TGTGCCAGCAGGGCTGTGGGGGGGGAGCAGTACTTC CASRAVGGEQYF TRBV6-5 TRBD2 . TRBJ2-7
TGTGCCAGCAGTGAAGGCGCGAACACAGATACGCAGTATTTT CASSEGANTDTQYF TRBV6-1 . . TRBJ2-3
TGCGCCAGTCGTACCCCCGGGGGGGGGTTTGGGAACACTGAAGCTTTCTTT CASRTPGGGFGNTEAFF TRBV19 . . TRBJ1-1
TGCGCCAGCAGCCAGTACAGGAACACTGAAGCTTTCTTT CASSQYRNTEAFF TRBV4-1 . few TRBJ1-1
TGTGCCAGCAGCCCCCACCCCCAAACAGGGGGGGAGACCCAGTACTTC CASSPHPQTGGETQYF TRBV7-6 TRBD1 . TRBJ2-5
TGTGCCAGCAGCCAAGCCTGGGAGAGTAGAACTAACTATGGCTACACCTTC CASSQAWESRTNYGYTF TRBV3-1/TRBV3-2 . . TRBJ1-2
TGTGCCAGCAGCCTAGCGGGGGGGCTTCGGGATACGCAGTATTTT CASSLAGGLRDTQYF TRBV7-3 TRBD2 . TRBJ2-3
TGTGCCAGCAGCCCACATGAAAGGAACACTGAAGCTTTCTTT CASSPHERNTEAFF TRBV9 . . TRBJ1-1
TGTGCCAGCAGTTACCATTCGCGGCCGATTAATTCACCCCTCCACTTT CASSYHSRPINSPLHF TRBV6-2/TRBV6-3 . . TRBJ1-6
TGTGCCAGCAGCCCCCCCGGACAGAACACCTATGGCTACACCTTC CASSPPGQNTYGYTF TRBV14 . . TRBJ1-2
TGTGCCAGCTCACCAAATGTAGGACAGCCCACAGATACGCAGTATTTT CASSPNVGQPTDTQYF TRBV18 . . TRBJ2-3
TGTGCCTGGAGTGGAGGGGGCTACGAGCAGTACTTC CAWSGGGYEQYF TRBV30 . . TRBJ2-7
TGTGCCAGCAGTTTTCTGCGCGGGGGGAGTGGTCAGCCCCAGCATTTT CASSFLRGGSGQPQHF TRBV28 . few TRBJ1-5
TGTGCCACCAGGAGCCAGGGGGACACTGAAGCTTTCTTT CATRSQGDTEAFF TRBV24-1 TRBD1 . TRBJ1-1
TGCGCCAGCAGCCTGGGACTAGCGGGAGGCGAGCAGTACTTC CASSLGLAGGEQYF TRBV4-1 TRBD2 . TRBJ2-7
TGTGCCAGCAGCTTAGTGCAGGGGATCTCCTACGAGCAGTACTTC CASSLVQGISYEQYF TRBV7-8 . once TRBJ2-7
TGTGCCAGCAGGCCTACGGTCAAAAACATTCAGTACTTC CASRPTVKNIQYF TRBV6-2/TRBV6-3 . . TRBJ2-4
TGTGCCAGCAGTTACGGACAGGGGATAATTCAAGCTTTCTTT CASSYGQGIIQAFF TRBV6-2/TRBV6-3 TRBD1 . TRBJ1-1
TGTGCCAGCAGCTTAGCGGGCAGGGAGCGGGGTTACTATGGCTACACCTTC CASSLAGRERGYYGYTF TRBV7-9 . . TRBJ1-2
TGTGCCAGCCTAGGACAAAACACCGGGGAGCTGTTTTTT CASLGQNTGELFF TRBV12-3/TRBV12-4 . . TRBJ2-2
TGTGCCAGCAGTTACACGGACAGGAGCAATCAGCCCCAGCATTTT CASSYTDRSNQPQHF TRBV6-5 TRBD1 . TRBJ1-5
TGTGCCAGCAGTTACTCGGGACTGACCTACGAGCAGTACTTC CASSYSGLTYEQYF TRBV6-2/TRBV6-3 . . TRBJ2-7
TGTGCCAGCAGCCGACAGGGGGCCTACAATGAGCAGTTCTTC CASSRQGAYNEQFF TRBV27 TRBD1 . TRBJ2-1
TGTGCCAGCACCAGACAGCCTCCAACCCTCTATGGCTACACCTTC CASTRQPPTLYGYTF TRBV6-5 . . TRBJ1-2
TGTGCCAGCAGTTTACGTCAGATCGCGGCCACTGAAGCTTTCTTT CASSLRQIAATEAFF TRBV28 . once TRBJ1-1
TGCAGTGCTAGTGCAGGGGACGATGGCTACACCTTC CSASAGDDGYTF TRBV20-1 . . TRBJ1-2
TGTGCCAGCAGCGACAGGGAGAGGGACGAGCAGTACTTC CASSDRERDEQYF TRBV6-2/TRBV6-3 TRBD1 many TRBJ2-7
TGTGCCAGCATAAATGGTCAGGAGGGTTTAGAAGGCTACACCTTC CASINGQEGLEGYTF TRBV6-5 . . TRBJ1-2
TGTGCCAGCAGCCCTCCGGGACAGGGTTTTTCACCCCTCCACTTT CASSPPGQGFSPLHF TRBV7-2 TRBD1 . TRBJ1-6